The 28 T cell receptor beta chains reported below all come from one sample, sequenced in a study of cytomegalovirus exposure and HLA in healthy donors. Vbeta (60) and Jbeta (13) primers were used in the PCR. Here immunoSEQ multiplex PCR was the method, and the copy in TCRdb shows in-frame clones only, minus some. The sample includes 130,000 to 150,000 clones, around 73% of them seen just once. Source material: PBMCs. These receptors all stem from a woman aged 18-30 years in good health and CMV-seronegative.

V and J are TRBV5-6 and TRBJ2-2, with 11 bases aligning to TRBD1. V dropped 2 bases and J dropped 2; count of bases not matched to a gene: 5. The CDR3 has 17 residues. Per germline, CDR1 SGHDT and CDR2 YYEEEE. The CDR3 DNA follows: TGTGCCAGCAGCTTCGGACAGGGGGCGACCAACACCGGGGAGCTGTTTTTT. It yields the protein CASSFGQGATNTGELFF.

The chain employs TRBV5-1 and TRBJ1-4; 10 nucleotides align to TRBD1. Germline lookup yields CDR1 SGHRS and CDR2 YFSETQ. This CDR3 comprises 15 residues. With V trimmed by 0 bases and J by 8 bases, 4 bases remained unmatched. In DNA, the CDR3 is TGCGCCAGCAGCTTGGAGGGACAGGGGCAAGAAAAACTGTTTTTT. This encodes CASSLEGQGQEKLFF.

In this sample, this clone turned up a few times. This chain connects TRBV5-1 to TRBJ1-3; 7 bases agree with TRBD1. From germline, CDR1 is SGHRS and CDR2 YFSETQ. The V gene end was trimmed by 0 bases and the J gene end by 4 bases; junction bases not matched to a gene: 1. This CDR3 spans 14 amino acids. CDR3 DNA sequence: TGCGCCAGCAGCTTGGTGGGACAGGGAAACACCATATATTTT. Translated: CASSLVGQGNTIYF.

This clone was recorded a few times. The rearrangement uses TRBV4-3 and TRBJ1-3; D is perhaps TRBD1 (5 bases). CDR1 is LGHNA and CDR2 is YSLEER in the germline V gene. This CDR3 is 18 amino acids long. Between the trimmed V and J ends, which lost 0 bases and 5 bases, there was a span of 20 bases. The CDR3 DNA reads as TGCGCCAGCAGCCAAGATGGACGACAGCTAAACCACCGAAACACCATATATTTT. Translating gives CASSQDGRQLNHRNTIYF.

The chain carries TRBV7-6 and TRBJ1-6; 12 bases line up with TRBD1. The CDR3 consists of 19 residues. The junction had 12 bases not matched to a gene; V was cut back by 1 base and J by 8 bases. Germline loops: CDR1 SGHVS, CDR2 FNYEAQ. CDR3 sequence reads: CASSLGGTGGPWLDSPLHF. The DNA for the CDR3 is TGTGCCAGCAGCTTAGGTGGGACAGGGGGCCCCTGGTTGGATTCACCCCTCCACTTT.

The chain joins TRBV5-1 to TRBJ2-5; no clear D gene. This CDR3 region has 11 residues. V lost 4 bases, J lost 5 bases, and 6 bases lay in between. Per the germline V gene, CDR1 is SGHRS and CDR2 is YFSETQ. This CDR3 reads CASSAEETQYF. CDR3 in DNA: TGCGCCAGCAGCGCTGAGGAGACCCAGTACTTC. The full variable domain, rest sourced from reference TRBV5-1 and TRBJ2-5, is KAGVTQTPRYLIKTRGQQVTLSCSPISGHRSVSWYQQTPGQGLQFLFEYFSETQRNKGNFPGRFSGRQFSNSRSEMNVSTLELGDSALYLCASSAEETQYFGPGTRLLVL.

The chain is built from TRBV10-3 and TRBJ1-6; TRBD1 matches at 7 bases. The CDR3 sequence is 15 residues long. Germline CDR1 ENHRY, CDR2 SYGVKD. V gave up 10 bases and J gave up 4 bases; unmatched junction bases: 10. CDR3 in DNA: TGTGCCACCCAGCAGGGGGACAGTTATAATTCACCCCTCCACTTT. It translates to CATQQGDSYNSPLHF.

V gene TRBV11-3 combines with J gene TRBJ1-2; D remains unclear. Germline assignment: CDR1 SGHNT and CDR2 YENEEA. Deletions cut 5 bases from V and 4 bases from J, with 11 bases between. This CDR3 is 13 amino acids long. The chain's CDR3 is CASSNPGSYGYTF. The DNA of the CDR3 is TGTGCCAGCAGCAATCCCGGGTCCTATGGCTACACCTTC.

The chain is built from TRBV19 and TRBJ2-3, with unresolved D. Germline CDR1 reads LNHDA; CDR2 reads SQIVND (reference sequence). The V end lost 5 bases, the J end lost 5 bases, and 11 bases lay between the germline ends. CDR3 length: 13 amino acids. This CDR3 is CASSVRFGDTQYF. The CDR3 DNA is TGTGCCAGTAGTGTCAGGTTTGGAGATACGCAGTATTTT.

This sequence joins TRBV7-6 and TRBJ1-2; 12 bases map to TRBD1. J was trimmed by 6 bases and V by 5 bases; bases with no gene match: 4. This CDR3 comprises 14 residues. CDR1 and CDR2 from the germline V gene are SGHVS and FNYEAQ. The CDR3 loop is CASSEGTGGDGYTF. The CDR3 region has the DNA TGTGCCAGCAGCGAAGGGACAGGGGGCGATGGCTACACCTTC.

The chain is built from TRBV5-1 and TRBJ1-1, with D perhaps TRBD1 (6 bases). Germline V gene data show CDR1 as SGHRS and CDR2 as YFSETQ. V was trimmed by 4 bases and J by 5 bases, leaving 15 bases between them. The CDR3 extends over 14 amino acids. As DNA, the CDR3 is TGCGCCAGCAGCAGCTACAGGGAAAGGACTGAAGCTTTCTTT. It yields the protein CASSSYRERTEAFF.

The chain's CDR3 is CASSFGTGLSTEAFF. Written as DNA, the CDR3 is TGTGCCAGCAGTTTTGGGACAGGGTTGAGCACTGAAGCTTTCTTT. The J gene is TRBJ1-1, the V gene TRBV28; TRBD1 matches at 9 bases. V was pared by 3 bases and J by 4 bases, with 6 bases of the junction left unmatched. This CDR3 region has 15 residues. Germline lookup yields CDR1 MDHEN and CDR2 SYDVKM.

Turning to this clone: A read error may account for a junction end that differs from germline. The chain joins TRBV6-6 to TRBJ1-2; TRBD1 agrees at 7 bases. The CDR3 extends over 15 amino acids. Looked up from germline, CDR1 is MNHNY and CDR2 is SVGAGI (reference sequence). The CDR3 DNA reads TGTACCAGCAGTTACAGGGGAGGGTATAACTATGGCTACACCTTC. Translation gives CTSSYRGGYNYGYTF.

The rearrangement uses TRBV27 and TRBJ2-1; D is possibly TRBD1 (5 bases). The length of the CDR3 is 16 residues. V was cut by 2 bases and J by 0 bases, with 11 bases left in between. The V gene's germline CDR1 is MNHEY and CDR2 SMNVEV (reference sequence). CDR3 protein: CASSLEGAFSYNEQFF. In DNA form, the CDR3 reads TGTGCCAGCAGTTTAGAAGGGGCGTTCTCCTACAATGAGCAGTTCTTC.

This chain uses TRBV5-6 with TRBJ2-3, with D maybe TRBD2 (7 bases). Germline V gene sequence: CDR1 SGHDT, CDR2 YYEEEE. The CDR3 has 15 amino acids. The V end was cut by 0 bases, the J end by 7 bases, with 15 bases between. In nucleotides, the CDR3 is TGTGCCAGCAGCTTGGGACTAGCAGGGGTCAATACGCAGTATTTT. This encodes CASSLGLAGVNTQYF.

This chain joins TRBV11-2 and TRBJ2-3; 8 bases map to TRBD2. This CDR3 spans 15 amino acids. Germline V gene lookup returns CDR1 SGHAT and CDR2 FQNNGV. V lost 4 bases, J lost 4 bases, and 7 bases stayed unmatched. The CDR3 sequence is CASSSGLGTPDTQYF. In nucleotides, the CDR3 is TGTGCCAGCAGCTCGGGACTAGGGACCCCAGATACGCAGTATTTT.

The CDR3 is CASSPPGLPNEQFF. The CDR3, as DNA: TGTGCCAGCTCACCCCCGGGACTGCCCAATGAGCAGTTCTTC. The chain links TRBV18 to TRBJ2-1; a weak D match, TRBD2 (6 bases). Deletions cut 3 bases from V and 6 bases from J, with 12 bases between. CDR1 is KGHSH, CDR2 LQKENI, per germline. The CDR3 contains 14 residues.

V usage is TRBV19 and J usage is TRBJ2-5; 9 nucleotides align to TRBD1. Germline CDR1 and CDR2: LNHDA and SQIVND (reference sequence). The CDR3 is 13 residues long. The J segment lost 4 bases and the V segment lost 6 bases, leaving 3 bases of the junction unmatched. The CDR3 region is CASRATGGETQYF. In nucleotides, the CDR3 is TGTGCCAGTAGGGCGACAGGGGGAGAGACCCAGTACTTC.

This clone has a single count. The rearrangement joins TRBV7-2 to TRBJ1-4, with 10 bases aligning to TRBD1. Germline V gene lookup returns CDR1 SGHTA and CDR2 FQGNSA. The CDR3 consists of 15 residues. J was trimmed by 8 bases and V by 5 bases; bases with no gene match: 8. The CDR3 bases are TGTGCCAGCAGCCCCTGGGACAGGGGTTCAGAAAAACTGTTTTTT. Its protein is CASSPWDRGSEKLFF.

V usage is TRBV6-5 and J usage is TRBJ2-1; D not certain. CDR1 and CDR2 from the germline V gene are MNHEY and SVGAGI. V was shortened by 5 bases and J by 7 bases, with 6 bases between the two germline ends. CDR3 length equals 11 residues. CDR3 amino acids: CASSQQNEQFF. The CDR3 nucleotides are TGTGCCAGCAGTCAACAGAATGAGCAGTTCTTC.

The rearrangement uses TRBV28 and TRBJ2-1; TRBD2 aligns across 8 bases. Germline assignment: CDR1 MDHEN and CDR2 SYDVKM. The length of the CDR3 is 16 residues. V shed 3 bases and J 7 bases; nucleotides not matched to a gene: 11. CDR3 bases: TGTGCCAGCAGTTTGGGCGGGGGGCCCTCGGGTAATGAGCAGTTCTTC. This encodes CASSLGGGPSGNEQFF.

This rearrangement joins TRBV6-1 to TRBJ2-1; D remains unclear. This CDR3 region has 17 residues. The V end was cut by 0 bases, the J end by 0 bases, with 12 bases between. Per germline, CDR1 MNHNS and CDR2 SASEGT. The CDR3 spells CASSEAPRRSSYNEQFF. CDR3 bases: TGTGCCAGCAGTGAAGCGCCTAGACGGAGCTCCTACAATGAGCAGTTCTTC.

The genes are TRBV2 and TRBJ1-6, with D perhaps TRBD1 (6 bases). Germline CDR1 reads SNHLY; CDR2 reads FYNNEI. With 7 bases removed from V and 10 bases from J, the gap between germline ends came to 11 bases. The CDR3 runs 12 residues. CDR3 coding DNA: TGTGCCAGCACCACAGGGAAATCACCCCTCCACTTT. This codes for CASTTGKSPLHF.

The V and J genes are TRBV28 and TRBJ2-1; TRBD2 aligns across 16 bases. The CDR3 runs 16 residues. Germline loops: CDR1 MDHEN, CDR2 SYDVKM. The ends lost 7 bases at V and 12 bases at J; junction bases unmatched: 12. The CDR3 nucleotides read TGTGCCAGCACCCCTTGGGGGACTAGCGGGGGGGGTGGGCAGTTCTTC. Amino acid sequence: CASTPWGTSGGGGQFF.

The rearrangement links TRBV7-6 to TRBJ2-2; a possible D gene is TRBD2 (5 bases). V was cut by 3 bases and J by 1 base, with 6 bases left in between. This CDR3 contains 14 residues. Germline V gene lookup returns CDR1 SGHVS and CDR2 FNYEAQ. CDR3 in amino acids: CASSFRGNTGELFF. The CDR3 coding sequence is TGTGCCAGCAGCTTTCGGGGGAACACCGGGGAGCTGTTTTTT. Using reference TRBV7-6 and TRBJ2-2 for the parts outside the CDR3, the full variable domain is GAGVSQSPRYKVTKRGQDVALRCDPISGHVSLYWYRQALGQGPEFLTYFNYEAQQDKSGLPNDRFSAERPEGSISTLTIQRTEQRDSAMYRCASSFRGNTGELFFGEGSRLTVL.

The genes are TRBV25-1 and TRBJ1-2, with D unclear. The germline gives CDR1 MGHDK, CDR2 SYGVNS. V lost 3 bases to trimming and J lost 1 base, with 12 bases between them. The CDR3 is 15 amino acids. The CDR3 loop is CASSDAGRFNYGYTF. The CDR3 DNA sequence: TGTGCCAGCAGTGACGCGGGTCGGTTTAACTATGGCTACACCTTC.

The chain combines TRBV10-3 with TRBJ2-5; 8 bases are a match to TRBD1. The length of the CDR3 is 15 residues. Per germline, CDR1 ENHRY and CDR2 SYGVKD. Trimming took 3 bases from V and 3 from J; bases not matched to a gene: 6. The chain's CDR3 is CAISDLTGAEETQYF. The CDR3 region has the DNA TGTGCCATCAGTGACCTGACAGGGGCCGAAGAGACCCAGTACTTC.

The chain has TRBV7-6 and TRBJ2-1; 8 nucleotides align to TRBD1. CDR1 and CDR2 from the germline V gene are SGHVS and FNYEAQ. The junction had 10 bases not matched to a gene; V was cut back by 5 bases and J by 7 bases. The CDR3 covers 15 residues. DNA for the CDR3: TGTGCCAGCAGCCTGGACAGGGCCCATAGGAATGAGCAGTTCTTC. Translation gives CASSLDRAHRNEQFF.